The source of this T cell receptor (beta chain) is a study of blood T cell repertoires in COVID-19. Across the study: The cDNA or gDNA used as material had been derived from T cells, B-cell-depleted T cells, or PBMCs.

The authors' processing: Using reference gene primer amplification, nucleated cell counts were estimated. Sequencing was performed with immunoSEQ multiplex PCR; in TCRdb, only in-frame clones are kept and a portion is missing. The V and J calls and clone size come from that table; D and trimming were worked out from the DNA. The data hold 300,000 to 350,000 clones, with 80% to 90% observed a single time. V dropped 4 bases and J dropped 6 bases, with 15 bases sitting between them. Germline values: CDR1 SGHTA, CDR2 FQGNSA. This CDR3 spans 14 amino acids. Everyone who took part was roughly 18 to 89 years old, and they came from about two dozen US areas.

This sequence was found in a man aged 30-40 years who had recovered from COVID-19. The chain carries TRBV7-2 and TRBJ1-2; the D gene is possibly TRBD1 (5 bases). Source material: PBMCs or T cells enriched from blood (not recorded which). The CDR3 protein is CASSSLGLGDGYTF. Here the CDR3 DNA reads TGTGCCAGCAGCTCCCTGGGGTTAGGGGATGGCTACACCTTC.